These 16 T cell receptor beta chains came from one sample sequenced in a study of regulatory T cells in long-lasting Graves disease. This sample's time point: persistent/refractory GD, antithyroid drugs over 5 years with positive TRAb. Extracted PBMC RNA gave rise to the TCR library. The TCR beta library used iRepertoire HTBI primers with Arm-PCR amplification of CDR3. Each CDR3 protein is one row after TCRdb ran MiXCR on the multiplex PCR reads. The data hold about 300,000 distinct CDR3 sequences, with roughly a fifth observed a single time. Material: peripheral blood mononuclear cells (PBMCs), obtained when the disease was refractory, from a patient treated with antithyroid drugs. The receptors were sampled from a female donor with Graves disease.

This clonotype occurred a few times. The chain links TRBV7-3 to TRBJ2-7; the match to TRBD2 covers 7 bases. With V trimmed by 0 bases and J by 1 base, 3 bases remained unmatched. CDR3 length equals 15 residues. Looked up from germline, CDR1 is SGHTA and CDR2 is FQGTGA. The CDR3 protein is CASSLTGGSSYEQYF. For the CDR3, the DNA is TGTGCCAGCAGCTTAACCGGCGGGAGTTCCTACGAGCAGTACTTC.

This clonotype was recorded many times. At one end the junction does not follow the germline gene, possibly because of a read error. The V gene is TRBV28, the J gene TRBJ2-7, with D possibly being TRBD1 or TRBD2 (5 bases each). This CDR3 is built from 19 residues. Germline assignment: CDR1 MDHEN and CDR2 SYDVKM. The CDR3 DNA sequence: TGTGCCAGCAGTTTGGTTTCGGTGGTGGGGGTGGGGTTGGAGTCGATTCAGCACTTC. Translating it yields CASSLVSVVGVGLESIQHF.

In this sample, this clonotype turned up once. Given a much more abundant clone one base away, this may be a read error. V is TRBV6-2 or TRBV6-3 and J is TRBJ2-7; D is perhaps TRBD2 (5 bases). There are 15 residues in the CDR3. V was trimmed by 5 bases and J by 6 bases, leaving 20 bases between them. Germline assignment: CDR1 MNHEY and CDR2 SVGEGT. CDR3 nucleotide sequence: TGTGCCAGCAGTCCATCTAGAGGGAGCACCTGCGAGCAGTACTTC. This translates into CASSPSRGSTCEQYF.

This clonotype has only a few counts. The CDR3 sequence: CASSLVNYASYEQYF. CDR3 coding DNA: TGTGCCAGCAGCTTAGTCAATTACGCCTCCTACGAGCAGTACTTC. V gene TRBV7-2 combines with J gene TRBJ2-7; D gene unclear. The CDR3 runs to 15 residues. The ends were cut back, 1 base at V and 0 bases at J, with 10 bases in the middle. Germline lookup yields CDR1 SGHTA and CDR2 FQGNSA.

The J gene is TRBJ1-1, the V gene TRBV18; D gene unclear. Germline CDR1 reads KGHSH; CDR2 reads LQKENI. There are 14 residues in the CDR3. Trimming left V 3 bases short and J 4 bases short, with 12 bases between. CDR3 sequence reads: CASSPRREFTEAFF. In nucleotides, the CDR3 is TGTGCCAGCTCACCTAGGAGAGAATTCACTGAAGCTTTCTTT.

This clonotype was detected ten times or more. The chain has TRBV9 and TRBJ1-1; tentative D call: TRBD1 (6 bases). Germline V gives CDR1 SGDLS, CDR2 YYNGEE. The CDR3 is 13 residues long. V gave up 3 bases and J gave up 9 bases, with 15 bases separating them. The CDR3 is CASSAGDNTKAFF. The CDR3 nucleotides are TGTGCCAGCAGCGCGGGGGACAATACAAAAGCTTTCTTT.

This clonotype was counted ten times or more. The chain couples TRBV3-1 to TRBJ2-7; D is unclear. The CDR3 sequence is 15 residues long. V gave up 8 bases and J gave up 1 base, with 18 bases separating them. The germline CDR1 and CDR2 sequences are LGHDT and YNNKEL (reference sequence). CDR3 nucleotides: TGTGCCAGCTCCTGGCTACGTACGTCTTCCTACGAGCAGTACTTC. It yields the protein CASSWLRTSSYEQYF.

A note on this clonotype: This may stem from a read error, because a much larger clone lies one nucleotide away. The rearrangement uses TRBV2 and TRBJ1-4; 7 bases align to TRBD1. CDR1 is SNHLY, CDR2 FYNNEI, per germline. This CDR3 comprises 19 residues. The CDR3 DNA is TGTGCCAGCAGTGAACCGGACAGGAACGATCCAGCAACTAATGAAACACTGTTTTTT. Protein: CASSEPDRNDPATNETLFF.

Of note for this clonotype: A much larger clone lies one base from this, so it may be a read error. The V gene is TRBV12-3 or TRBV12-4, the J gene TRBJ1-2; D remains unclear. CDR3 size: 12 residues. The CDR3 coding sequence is TGTGCCTGCAGTCTTGAGAGTTCCGGCTACACCTTC. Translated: CACSLESSGYTF.

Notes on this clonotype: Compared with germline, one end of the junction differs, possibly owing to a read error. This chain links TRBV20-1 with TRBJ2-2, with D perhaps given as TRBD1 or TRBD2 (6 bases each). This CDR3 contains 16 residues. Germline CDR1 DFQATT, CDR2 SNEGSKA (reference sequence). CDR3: CSARTFGTHVTGGLFF. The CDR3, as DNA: TGCAGTGCTAGGACCTTCGGGACACATGTCACCGGGGGGCTGTTTTTT.

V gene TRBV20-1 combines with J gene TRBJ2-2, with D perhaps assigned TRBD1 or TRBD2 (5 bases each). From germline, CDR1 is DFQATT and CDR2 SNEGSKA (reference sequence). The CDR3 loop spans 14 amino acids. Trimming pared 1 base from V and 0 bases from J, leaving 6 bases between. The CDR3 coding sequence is TGCAGTGCTAGAGGAGGGGCGAACACCGGGGAGCTGTTTTTT. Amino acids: CSARGGANTGELFF.

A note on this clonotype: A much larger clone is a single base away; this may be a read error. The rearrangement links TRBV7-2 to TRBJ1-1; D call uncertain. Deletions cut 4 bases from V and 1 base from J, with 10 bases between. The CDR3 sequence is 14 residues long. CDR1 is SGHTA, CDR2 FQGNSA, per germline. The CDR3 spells CASSWARANTEAFF. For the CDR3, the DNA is TGTGCCAGCAGCTGGGCGAGGGCGAACACTGAAGCTTTCTTT.

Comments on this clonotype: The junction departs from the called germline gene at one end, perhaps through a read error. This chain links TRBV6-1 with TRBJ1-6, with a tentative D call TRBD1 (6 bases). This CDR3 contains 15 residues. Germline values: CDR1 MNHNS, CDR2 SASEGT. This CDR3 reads CASSEIGQPNSLLHF. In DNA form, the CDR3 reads TGTGCCAGCAGTGAGATCGGACAGCCCAATTCACTCCTCCACTTT.

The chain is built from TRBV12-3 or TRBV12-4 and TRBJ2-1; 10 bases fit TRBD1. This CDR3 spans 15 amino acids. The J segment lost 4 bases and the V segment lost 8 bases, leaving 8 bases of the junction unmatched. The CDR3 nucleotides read TGTGCCAGCGACCCGACAGGGGGCCCTTACAATGAGCAGTTCTTC. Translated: CASDPTGGPYNEQFF.

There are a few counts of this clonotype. The CDR3 loop is CASSLERGTGSSYEQYF. CDR3 DNA sequence: TGTGCCAGCAGCTTAGAACGGGGGACAGGGAGCTCCTACGAGCAGTACTTC. The chain is built from TRBV7-9 and TRBJ2-7; 9 bases are shared with TRBD1. Germline V CDR1 and CDR2: SEHNR, FQNEAQ (reference sequence). V shed 1 base and J 0 bases; nucleotides not matched to a gene: 7. The length of the CDR3 is 17 residues.

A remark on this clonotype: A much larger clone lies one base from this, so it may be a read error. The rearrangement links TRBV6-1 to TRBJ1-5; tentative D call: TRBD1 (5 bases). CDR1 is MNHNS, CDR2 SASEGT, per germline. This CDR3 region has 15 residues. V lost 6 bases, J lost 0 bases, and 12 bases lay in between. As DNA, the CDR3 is TGTGCCAGCAGCTCGGGACGGTTTAGCAATCAGCCCCAGCATTTT. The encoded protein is CASSSGRFSNQPQHF.